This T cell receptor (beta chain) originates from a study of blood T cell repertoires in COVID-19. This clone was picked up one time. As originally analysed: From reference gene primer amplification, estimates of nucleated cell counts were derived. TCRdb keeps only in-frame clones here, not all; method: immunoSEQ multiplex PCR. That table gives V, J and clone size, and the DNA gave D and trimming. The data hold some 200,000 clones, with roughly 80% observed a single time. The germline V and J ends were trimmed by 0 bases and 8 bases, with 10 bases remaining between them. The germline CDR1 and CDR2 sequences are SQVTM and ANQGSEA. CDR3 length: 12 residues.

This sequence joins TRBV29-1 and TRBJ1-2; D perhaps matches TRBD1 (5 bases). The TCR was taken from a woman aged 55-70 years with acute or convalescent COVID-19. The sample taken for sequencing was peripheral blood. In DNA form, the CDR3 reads TGCAGCGTTGAAGAAGGTAGGGGAGGCTACACCTTC. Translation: CSVEEGRGGYTF.